These 9 T cell receptor beta chains share one sample of origin, sequenced in a study of T cell responses to AZD1222 COVID-19 vaccine. Generated by immunoSEQ multiplex PCR, the TCRdb table keeps only in-frame clones and is missing some. Of about 140,000 clones in the sample, more than 85% were seen once. This sample comprised peripheral blood, obtained after recovery from COVID-19. These receptors all stem from an adult who had recovered from COVID-19.

V usage is TRBV5-6 and J usage is TRBJ2-7; TRBD2 matches 7 bases. The V gene end was trimmed by 2 bases and the J gene end by 5 bases; junction bases not matched to a gene: 7. Germline V gene sequence: CDR1 SGHDT, CDR2 YYEEEE. The CDR3 is 14 residues long. The CDR3 DNA sequence: TGTGCCAGCAGCTTTGGGGCGGGAGTGCACGAGCAGTACTTC. Encoded protein: CASSFGAGVHEQYF.

This sequence joins TRBV28 and TRBJ1-2, with D possibly being TRBD1 (6 bases). This CDR3 is built from 13 residues. The V gene lost 1 base and the J gene lost 8 bases, with 11 bases spanning the gap. Germline V gene sequence: CDR1 MDHEN, CDR2 SYDVKM. The CDR3 spells CASSLSGGEGYTF. In DNA, the CDR3 is TGTGCCAGCAGTTTATCGGGGGGCGAGGGCTACACCTTC.

This clone showed up just once. This sequence joins TRBV5-1 and TRBJ2-2; D may be TRBD2 (5 bases). The CDR3 is 16 amino acids. V was cut by 3 bases and J by 7 bases, with 19 bases left in between. Germline V gene data show CDR1 as SGHRS and CDR2 as YFSETQ. The CDR3 sequence: CASSYWTQRGHGELFF. The DNA for the CDR3 is TGCGCCAGCAGCTATTGGACCCAAAGAGGGCACGGGGAGCTGTTTTTT.

The rearrangement uses TRBV13 and TRBJ2-7; TRBD1 agrees at 9 bases. The CDR3 consists of 16 residues. The V gene's germline CDR1 is PRHDT and CDR2 FYEKMQ (reference sequence). J was trimmed by 4 bases and V by 4 bases; bases with no gene match: 11. The CDR3 DNA reads as TGTGCCAGCAGCTCAAGGACAGGGGAAGGGGGGTACGAGCAGTACTTC. This sequence encodes CASSSRTGEGGYEQYF.

J is TRBJ2-7 and V is TRBV4-1; 9 positions agree with TRBD1. The germline V gene has CDR1 MGHRA and CDR2 YSYEKL. The CDR3 length is 14 residues. V trimming: 2 bases; J trimming: 4 bases; junction bases outside the gene matches: 3. In DNA form, the CDR3 reads TGCGCCAGCAGCCAACCGGGACAGGGATACGAGCAGTACTTC. Translated: CASSQPGQGYEQYF.

This chain uses TRBV25-1 with TRBJ1-5; TRBD1 matches at 9 bases. The CDR3 is 14 residues long. Germline V gene lookup returns CDR1 MGHDK and CDR2 SYGVNS. The ends lost 6 bases at V and 4 bases at J; junction bases unmatched: 4. The CDR3 spells CASRGTGRNQPQHF. CDR3 nucleotide sequence: TGTGCCAGCAGGGGGACAGGGAGAAATCAGCCCCAGCATTTT.

The V call is TRBV21-1, the J call TRBJ2-7; TRBD1 was called by the table and not checked on the DNA. TRBV21-1 is a listed pseudogene. CDR3 length equals 15 residues. This CDR3 is CASSKLKRGLRVQYF. The CDR3 coding sequence is TGTGCCAGCAGCAAATTAAAAAGGGGATTAAGGGTGCAGTACTTC.

This clone has a single count. The chain couples TRBV5-1 to TRBJ1-6; 8 positions match TRBD1. Germline values: CDR1 SGHRS, CDR2 YFSETQ. Germline trimming cut 0 bases from V and 0 bases from J; bases unmatched to any gene: 2. The CDR3 runs 17 residues. The CDR3 region is CASSLDRGSSYNSPLHF. The CDR3 DNA reads TGCGCCAGCAGCTTGGACAGGGGGAGCTCCTATAATTCACCCCTCCACTTT.

The chain joins TRBV27 to TRBJ1-1; D unresolved. Trimming took off 5 bases at V and 4 bases at J, with 11 bases between the two ends. CDR3 size: 13 residues. Germline V gene lookup returns CDR1 MNHEY and CDR2 SMNVEV (reference sequence). The CDR3 nucleotides read TGTGCCAGCAGTCAGGTAGGGAGCACTGAAGCTTTCTTT. Amino acid sequence: CASSQVGSTEAFF.